This TCR beta chain was sequenced during a study of T cell responses to AZD1222 COVID-19 vaccine (dated by TCRdb to the early 2020s). Study-level background: A total of under 250 trial participants underwent TCR sequencing, of whom 207 had received two doses of AZD1222 and roughly 26 had received two doses of the MenACWY control vaccine. Trial participants were enrolled into age subgroups of 18-55, 56-69 and 70-plus years, which contained approximately 150, 28 and 58 TCR-sequenced participants, respectively. Points the paper makes about the study in general: Reportedly, almost half of the unique spike-specific TCRs recognized epitopes lying outside the regions that are mutated in the B.1.351 and B.1.1.7 variants. Because no day 14 peak-response samples were available, the repertoires could be characterized only after the peak T cell response. Participants were mostly white British, with more females than males. The authors suggested clonal diversity may have been underestimated. The whole spike protein was spanned by vaccine-associated CD4 TCRs, and dominant responses were seen in regions 160-218 and 743-854. The 56-69-year group was small, and its depth increase did not reach significance, likely because of low power. Conclusions about previously exposed vaccinees were limited because only 5 or 6 AZD1222 recipients were SARS-CoV-2 seropositive at baseline. A significant rise in spike-specific TCR breadth and depth was observed after two AZD1222 doses relative to day 0 and relative to MenACWY recipients.

From the germline V gene, CDR1 is SGHRS and CDR2 is YFSETQ. For this chain, trimming is 7 bases at the V end and 2 bases at the J end, and the number of junction bases without a gene match is 5. The CDR3 runs 14 amino acids, cysteine and phenylalanine included. Just CDR3 DNA is preserved here, 42 bases in frame from base 1. The sample's time point label, in plain terms: about 28 days (+/-7) after the second vaccine dose. Because spike-specific TCR depth and breadth did not differ between the two schedules, AZD1222 recipients who got a second dose at roughly 4 weeks were pooled with those who got a second dose at roughly 12 weeks. Vaccinee samples were obtained from the UK trials COV001 and COV002, which included a single-blind randomized controlled phase 2/3 trial of AZD1222 (ChAdOx1 nCoV-19) in healthy adults. For TCRbeta chain sequencing, PBMC samples were collected from trial participants at day 0 and at day 28 after the second dose.

Comment on this clone: The antigen this receptor binds is unknown. Nothing much larger sits one base from this clone, and base qualities are not available.

The CDR3 regions of human TCRbeta chains were analyzed by immunosequencing. The authors' analysis ran thus. Repertoire TCRs were matched against a reference library of SARS-CoV-2-specific TCRs generated with the MIRA antigen-specificity platform. Breadth meant the fraction of unique TCRs that were SARS-CoV-2-associated, whereas depth meant the fraction of total T cells that were SARS-CoV-2-associated. Using the MIRA data, each spike-specific TCR was assigned both to the spike region to which the TCR was reactive and to a CD4 or CD8 class. Log10-transformed breadth and depth values were compared by one-way ANOVA with Sidak's multiple comparisons tests. TCRdb re-hosts the immuneACCESS table, in-frame sequences only. Its copies lack some clones; in the studies checked, an unresolved V gene accounts for under half of them, and the cause for the rest is not known. V, J and clone size are taken as reported in that table, and D and trimming were inferred from the DNA itself. Counted in this sample were 180,000 or so clones; approximately 90% of them appeared once. Of the sample, 1.5% to 2% is held by the ten largest clones.

This chain joins TRBV5-1 to TRBJ2-3, and 9 junctional nucleotides match TRBD1. The origin of this receptor is an adult who received the AZD1222 COVID-19 vaccine. Material: peripheral blood, obtained 28 days after the second AZD1222 dose. The DNA sequence reads TGCGCCAGCCGATGGACAGGGGACACAGATACGCAGTATTTT. Translated, this is CASRWTGDTDTQYF.